What follows are 21 T cell receptor beta chains derived from one specimen sequenced in a study of control samples from healthy donors and cancer patients. TCRdb's copy holds only in-frame clones and misses some; the assay was immunoSEQ multiplex PCR. Counted here are about 80,000 clones, 85% to 90% occurring once; the ten biggest clones make up 7.5% to 8%. What was sequenced was blood. These receptor sequences come from a woman aged 55-70 years in good health.

V usage is TRBV25-1 and J usage is TRBJ2-7; no reliable D call. This CDR3 is 12 amino acids long. With 7 bases removed from V and 5 bases from J, the gap between germline ends came to 12 bases. Germline CDR1 MGHDK, CDR2 SYGVNS. The CDR3 sequence: CASTGQADEQYF. In DNA form, the CDR3 reads TGTGCCAGCACCGGGCAGGCGGACGAGCAGTACTTC.

The chain couples TRBV2 to TRBJ2-7; 15 positions agree with TRBD2. This CDR3 has 15 residues. V trimming: 5 bases; J trimming: 3 bases; junction bases outside the gene matches: 2. Per germline, CDR1 SNHLY and CDR2 FYNNEI. The CDR3 DNA reads TGTGCCAGCAGTCGGACTAGCGGGGGGGACTACGAGCAGTACTTC. Translated: CASSRTSGGDYEQYF.

This rearrangement joins TRBV12-3 or TRBV12-4 to TRBJ1-1, with D possibly TRBD1 on 6 matching bases. CDR3 size: 12 residues. V gave up 4 bases and J gave up 7 bases, with 10 bases separating them. The CDR3 loop reads CASSSGTYEAFF. The CDR3 nucleotides are TGTGCCAGCAGTTCAGGGACATATGAAGCTTTCTTT.

J is TRBJ1-6 and V is TRBV30; 9 bases line up with TRBD1. J lost 9 bases, V lost 2 bases, and 11 bases had no gene match. This CDR3 is built from 16 residues. Germline V lookup: CDR1 GTSNPN, CDR2 SVGIG (reference sequence). This CDR3 reads CAWSISSGTGSSPLHF. The CDR3 nucleotides are TGTGCCTGGAGTATATCGTCCGGGACAGGGTCTTCACCCCTCCACTTT.

The CDR3 loop reads CASSRDLGGSSNQPQHF. CDR3 nucleotides: TGCGCCAGCAGCCGAGACCTTGGGGGCAGTAGCAATCAGCCCCAGCATTTT. The rearrangement uses TRBV4-1 and TRBJ1-5; D perhaps matches TRBD1 (6 bases). V lost 4 bases to trimming and J lost 0 bases, with 16 bases between them. Germline CDR1 and CDR2: MGHRA and YSYEKL. The CDR3 runs to 17 residues.

The rearrangement uses TRBV5-1 and TRBJ2-2; 9 bases align to TRBD2. The CDR3 covers 17 residues. Germline CDR1 reads SGHRS; CDR2 reads YFSETQ. J was trimmed by 0 bases and V by 2 bases; bases with no gene match: 5. DNA for the CDR3: TGCGCCAGCAGCTTTCTCGCGGGGGGGCCGAACACCGGGGAGCTGTTTTTT. Encoded protein: CASSFLAGGPNTGELFF.

The V gene is TRBV28, the J gene TRBJ2-1, with a possible D match to TRBD2 (5 bases). This CDR3 is built from 14 residues. The V gene's germline CDR1 is MDHEN and CDR2 SYDVKM. V was clipped by 3 bases and J by 6 bases, with 12 bases between them. CDR3 residues: CASSFGDEGNEQFF. In DNA form, the CDR3 reads TGTGCCAGCAGTTTCGGGGATGAGGGCAATGAGCAGTTCTTC.

V usage is TRBV6-5 and J usage is TRBJ1-6, with unresolved D. CDR3 size: 15 residues. V lost 6 bases and J lost 3, with 12 bases in between. Germline CDR1 reads MNHEY; CDR2 reads SVGAGI. DNA of the CDR3: TGTGCCAGCAGCACCCGAACAGACTATAATTCACCCCTCCACTTT. It is translated as CASSTRTDYNSPLHF.

This sequence joins TRBV5-1 and TRBJ2-4; weak D call: TRBD1 (6 bases). CDR3 length: 14 amino acids. The germline CDR1 and CDR2 sequences are SGHRS and YFSETQ. The germline V and J ends were trimmed by 2 bases and 6 bases, with 12 bases remaining between them. The CDR3 bases are TGCGCCAGCAGCTTTGGGGACATCCCAAACATTCAGTACTTC. This sequence encodes CASSFGDIPNIQYF.

To note about this clone: Other DNA sequences of this sample code for an identical CDR3. V usage is TRBV15 and J usage is TRBJ1-5; TRBD1 aligns across 11 bases. The length of the CDR3 is 16 residues. Germline V gives CDR1 LNHNV, CDR2 YYDKDF (reference sequence). J was trimmed by 6 bases and V by 0 bases; bases with no gene match: 4. The CDR3 bases are TGTGCCACCAGCAGAGATCGGGGGACAGGGGGTCAGCCCCAGCATTTT. Encoded protein: CATSRDRGTGGQPQHF.

This chain connects TRBV6-5 to TRBJ2-7; no clear D gene. Germline CDR1 and CDR2: MNHEY and SVGAGI. The CDR3 has 13 amino acids. V gave up 2 bases and J gave up 0 bases, with 5 bases separating them. The CDR3 protein is CASSYPGSYEQYF. The CDR3 bases are TGTGCCAGCAGTTACCCGGGCTCCTACGAGCAGTACTTC.

This clone came up once. V usage is TRBV24-1 and J usage is TRBJ1-2, with TRBD1 matching 8 bases. The junction had 8 bases not matched to a gene; V was cut back by 4 bases and J by 8 bases. CDR3 size: 14 residues. Germline V gene lookup returns CDR1 KGHDR and CDR2 SFDVKD. CDR3 DNA: TGTGCCACCAGTGACGAGACAGGGGTTTACGGCTACACCTTC. This gives the protein CATSDETGVYGYTF.

This rearrangement joins TRBV2 to TRBJ2-1, with 13 bases aligning to TRBD2. CDR3 length equals 16 residues. Looked up from germline, CDR1 is SNHLY and CDR2 is FYNNEI. With V trimmed by 6 bases and J by 5 bases, 7 bases remained unmatched. The CDR3 DNA is TGTGCCAGCAGCACGACTAGCGGGAGGCCAAACAATGAGCAGTTCTTC. This gives the protein CASSTTSGRPNNEQFF.

The chain couples TRBV6-5 to TRBJ1-6; perhaps TRBD1 as D (6 bases). Germline V gives CDR1 MNHEY, CDR2 SVGAGI. The CDR3 spans 14 residues. V lost 6 bases, J lost 5 bases, and 11 bases lay in between. CDR3 sequence reads: CASRNRANNSPLHF. CDR3 bases: TGTGCCAGCAGGAACAGGGCCAATAATTCACCCCTCCACTTT.

The chain uses TRBV28 and TRBJ2-1; D is ambiguous. V was clipped by 3 bases and J by 7 bases, with 10 bases between them. The CDR3 totals 13 residues. In germline, CDR1 is MDHEN, CDR2 SYDVKM. The CDR3 sequence: CASSFFVLNEQFF. Written as DNA, the CDR3 is TGTGCCAGCAGTTTTTTTGTGCTTAATGAGCAGTTCTTC. Full variable domain (missing parts from reference TRBV28 and TRBJ2-1): DVKVTQSSRYLVKRTGEKVFLECVQDMDHENMFWYRQDPGLGLRLIYFSYDVKMKEKGDIPEGYSVSREKKERFSLILESASTNQTSMYLCASSFFVLNEQFFGPGTRLTVL.

The CDR3 region has the DNA TGTGCCAGTAGTATATCAAACAGGGTTTGGCCCGAGCAGTACTTC. It codes for CASSISNRVWPEQYF. This rearrangement joins TRBV19 to TRBJ2-7; tentative D call: TRBD1 (6 bases). The germline gives CDR1 LNHDA, CDR2 SQIVND (reference sequence). The CDR3 sequence is 15 residues long. Trimming took 2 bases from V and 6 from J, leaving 17 bases between them. The whole variable domain, filled in from reference TRBV19 and TRBJ2-7, reads DGGITQSPKYLFRKEGQNVTLSCEQNLNHDAMYWYRQDPGQGLRLIYYSQIVNDFQKGDIAEGYSVSREKKESFPLTVTSAQKNPTAFYLCASSISNRVWPEQYFGPGTRLTVT.

The CDR3 sequence is CATGQASGANVLTF. DNA of the CDR3: TGCGCCACGGGACAGGCCTCTGGGGCCAACGTCCTGACTTTC. J is TRBJ2-6 and V is TRBV5-1; 8 nucleotides line up with TRBD1. Germline V gene lookup returns CDR1 SGHRS and CDR2 YFSETQ. The CDR3 covers 14 residues. J was trimmed by 0 bases and V by 9 bases; bases with no gene match: 2.

The chain joins TRBV5-6 to TRBJ1-2; TRBD1 aligns across 10 bases. Losses at the gene ends were 1 base for V and 12 bases for J; bases not matched to a gene: 15. The CDR3 is made up of 16 amino acids. CDR1 SGHDT and CDR2 YYEEEE come from the germline V gene. The CDR3 reads CASSLSDRGFLEEDTF. CDR3 DNA sequence: TGTGCCAGCAGCTTGTCGGACAGGGGGTTTTTGGAGGAAGACACCTTC.

The chain links TRBV27 to TRBJ2-1; a weak D match, TRBD2 (5 bases). Per the germline V gene, CDR1 is MNHEY and CDR2 is SMNVEV (reference sequence). Trimming pared 8 bases from V and 9 bases from J, leaving 11 bases between. The CDR3 covers 11 residues. The CDR3 DNA is TGTGCCAGCGGGGAGCACGGTGAGCAGTTCTTC. Translation gives CASGEHGEQFF.

This clone came up a few times. The chain joins TRBV9 to TRBJ1-1; weak D call: TRBD1 (5 bases). Germline CDR1 SGDLS, CDR2 YYNGEE. The V end was cut by 3 bases, the J end by 6 bases, with 18 bases between. The CDR3 is 15 amino acids. CDR3 DNA: TGTGCCAGCAGCGCGGCCCCAGGGTGGGGACCTGAAGCTTTCTTT. Protein sequence: CASSAAPGWGPEAFF.

This rearrangement joins TRBV28 to TRBJ1-2, with D maybe TRBD1 (6 bases). V dropped 2 bases and J dropped 5 bases, with 15 bases sitting between them. The CDR3 consists of 15 residues. CDR1 is MDHEN, CDR2 SYDVKM, per germline. CDR3 region: CASSLGSARGYGYTF. The CDR3 bases are TGTGCCAGCAGTTTAGGGTCGGCCAGGGGTTATGGCTACACCTTC.